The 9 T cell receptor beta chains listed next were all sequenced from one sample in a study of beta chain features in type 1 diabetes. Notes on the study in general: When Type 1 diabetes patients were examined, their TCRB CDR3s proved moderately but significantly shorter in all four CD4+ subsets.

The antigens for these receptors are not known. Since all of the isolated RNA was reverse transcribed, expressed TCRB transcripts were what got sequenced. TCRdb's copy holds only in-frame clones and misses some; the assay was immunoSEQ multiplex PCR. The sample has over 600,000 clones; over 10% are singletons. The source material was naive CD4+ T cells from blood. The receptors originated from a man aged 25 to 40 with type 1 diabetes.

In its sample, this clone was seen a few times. CDR3 sequence (DNA): TGTGCCAGCTCAACCGGACAGGGGATCACTGAAGCTTTCTTT. Translated, it gives CASSTGQGITEAFF. The J gene is TRBJ1-1, the V gene TRBV18; 9 bases line up with TRBD1. V lost 5 bases and J lost 4; bases outside the gene matches: 5. Germline V gene data show CDR1 as KGHSH and CDR2 as LQKENI. The CDR3 has 14 amino acids.

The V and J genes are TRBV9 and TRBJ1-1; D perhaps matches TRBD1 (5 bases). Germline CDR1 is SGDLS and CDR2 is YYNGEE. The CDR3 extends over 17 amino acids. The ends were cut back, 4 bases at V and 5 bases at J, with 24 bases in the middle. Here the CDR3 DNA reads TGTGCCAGCAGCTCGTCCCAGACACCCTGGGGCTCGACTGAAGCTTTCTTT. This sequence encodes CASSSSQTPWGSTEAFF.

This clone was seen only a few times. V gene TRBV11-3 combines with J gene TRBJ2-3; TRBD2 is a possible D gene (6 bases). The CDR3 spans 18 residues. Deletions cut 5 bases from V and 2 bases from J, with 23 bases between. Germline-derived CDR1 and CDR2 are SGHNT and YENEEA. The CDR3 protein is CASSLGIGRGRDTDTQYF. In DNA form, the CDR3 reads TGTGCCAGCAGCCTAGGGATCGGGCGGGGACGGGACACAGATACGCAGTATTTT.

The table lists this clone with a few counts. The CDR3 DNA is TGTGCCAGCAGTGTGGACGGCCAGTTGGAGCTGTTTTTT. Translating gives CASSVDGQLELFF. V usage is TRBV6-1 and J usage is TRBJ2-2; D unclear. With 4 bases removed from V and 10 bases from J, the gap between germline ends came to 13 bases. The CDR3 runs to 13 residues. CDR1 and CDR2 (germline): MNHNS, SASEGT.

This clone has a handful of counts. The CDR3 sequence is CASSYVREGNTEAFF. CDR3 DNA sequence: TGTGCCAGCAGTTACGTCCGGGAGGGCAACACTGAAGCTTTCTTT. The chain joins TRBV6-5 to TRBJ1-1; no clear D. The CDR3 contains 15 residues. Germline values: CDR1 MNHEY, CDR2 SVGAGI. Trimming took off 2 bases at V and 2 bases at J, with 12 bases between the two ends.

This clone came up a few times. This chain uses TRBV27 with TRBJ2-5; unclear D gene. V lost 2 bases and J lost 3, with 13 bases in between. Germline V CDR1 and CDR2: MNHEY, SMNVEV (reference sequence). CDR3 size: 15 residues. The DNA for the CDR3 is TGTGCCAGCAGTTTAATTTCCAGCGCGGAAGAGACCCAGTACTTC. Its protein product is CASSLISSAEETQYF.

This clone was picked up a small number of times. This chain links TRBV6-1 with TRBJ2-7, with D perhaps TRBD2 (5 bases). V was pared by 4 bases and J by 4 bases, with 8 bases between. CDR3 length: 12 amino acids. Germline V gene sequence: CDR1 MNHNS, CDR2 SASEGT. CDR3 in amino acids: CASSAREYEQYF. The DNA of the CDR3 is TGTGCCAGCAGTGCCCGGGAATACGAGCAGTACTTC.

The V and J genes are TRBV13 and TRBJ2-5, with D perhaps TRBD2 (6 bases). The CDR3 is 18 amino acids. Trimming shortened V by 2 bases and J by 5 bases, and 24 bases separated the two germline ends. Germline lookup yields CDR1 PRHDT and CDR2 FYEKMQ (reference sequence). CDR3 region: CASSLIRDGRGGGETQYF. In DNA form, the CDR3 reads TGTGCCAGCAGCTTAATCCGGGACGGCCGCGGCGGAGGGGAGACCCAGTACTTC.

The chain's CDR3 is CASTLGGHSGNTIYF. The CDR3 nucleotides read TGTGCCAGTACCCTGGGGGGACACTCTGGAAACACCATATATTTT. This chain connects TRBV19 to TRBJ1-3; D perhaps matches TRBD1 (6 bases). The germline CDR1 and CDR2 sequences are LNHDA and SQIVND (reference sequence). The CDR3 totals 15 residues. Deletions cut 7 bases from V and 0 bases from J, with 13 bases between.